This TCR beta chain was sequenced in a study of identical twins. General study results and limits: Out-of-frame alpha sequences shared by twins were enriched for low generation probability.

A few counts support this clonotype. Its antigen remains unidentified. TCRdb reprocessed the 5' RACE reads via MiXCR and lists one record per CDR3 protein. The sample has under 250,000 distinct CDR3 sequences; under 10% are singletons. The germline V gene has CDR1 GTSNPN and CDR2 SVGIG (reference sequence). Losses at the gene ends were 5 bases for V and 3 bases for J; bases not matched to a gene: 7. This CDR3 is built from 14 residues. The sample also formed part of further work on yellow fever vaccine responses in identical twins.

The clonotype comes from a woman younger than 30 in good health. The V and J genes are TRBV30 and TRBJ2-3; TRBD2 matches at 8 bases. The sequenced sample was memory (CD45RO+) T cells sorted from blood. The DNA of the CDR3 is TGTGCCTGGCGTCTAGCGGGCGCTACAGATACGCAGTATTTT. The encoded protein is CAWRLAGATDTQYF.